The TCR beta chain under discussion was sequenced for a study of T cell responses to AZD1222 COVID-19 vaccine. Study-level findings and limits: AZD1222 recipients seropositive at baseline numbered only 6 or 7. Repertoire sampling was restricted to post-peak T cell response timepoints. Spike was spanned by vaccine-associated CD4 TCRs, with dominance at 160-218 and 743-854.

Points on this clone: Its matching antigen is unknown.

CDR1 is MNHEY, CDR2 SMNVEV, per germline (reference sequence). CDR3 size: 18 residues. Trimming removed 2 bases from V and 0 bases from J, with 18 bases in between. Libraries were prepared by immunoSEQ multiplex PCR; TCRdb keeps only in-frame clonotypes and omits some of them. The data contain 100,000 or so clones, around 84% of them seen just once; the ten biggest clones take up 1.4%. The chain links TRBV27 to TRBJ2-3, with TRBD2 as a possible D gene (5 bases). The clonotype comes from an adult in good health. The sequencing here drew on peripheral blood, taken on day 0 of AZD1222 vaccination. This CDR3 is CASSLASGLYSSTDTQYF. CDR3 sequence (DNA): TGTGCCAGCAGTTTAGCCAGCGGCCTTTACTCTAGCACAGATACGCAGTATTTT.